This T cell receptor beta chain was sequenced for a study of T-cell reconstitution after alpha-beta-depleted transplantation in children. Study-level findings and limits: Surviving recipient T cells and thymic progenitors produced the high day-60 TCRbeta diversity seen in some patients. Fresh T-cell production supplied most of the T-cell counts and diversity seen one year after transplant. Reportedly, only several hundred clones from non-depleted graft cells drove alpha-beta T-cell counts at about two months.

Germline loops: CDR1 MNHEY, CDR2 SVGAGI. The ends were cut back, 4 bases at V and 9 bases at J, with 10 bases in the middle. The CDR3 runs to 11 residues. A note on this clonotype: Its antigen is not known.

Construction of the TCRbeta library involved unique molecular identifiers. Each CDR3 protein is one row after TCRdb ran MiXCR on the PCR reads. The top ten clones hold roughly 21% of a sample with 81,000 or so distinct CDR3 sequences, about 16% of them seen once. The V call is TRBV6-5, the J call TRBJ2-7; D remains unclear. The clonotype was recovered from a male patient under 10 years old who had a stem cell transplant for acute lymphoblastic leukemia, so the T cells may come from the graft donor. Sequencing used PBMCs, mostly from graft donor cells, obtained 180 days after TCRalphabeta/CD19-depleted stem cell transplant. DNA of the CDR3: TGTGCCAGCAGTTCCGCACAGTGGCAGTACTTC. Its translation: CASSSAQWQYF.